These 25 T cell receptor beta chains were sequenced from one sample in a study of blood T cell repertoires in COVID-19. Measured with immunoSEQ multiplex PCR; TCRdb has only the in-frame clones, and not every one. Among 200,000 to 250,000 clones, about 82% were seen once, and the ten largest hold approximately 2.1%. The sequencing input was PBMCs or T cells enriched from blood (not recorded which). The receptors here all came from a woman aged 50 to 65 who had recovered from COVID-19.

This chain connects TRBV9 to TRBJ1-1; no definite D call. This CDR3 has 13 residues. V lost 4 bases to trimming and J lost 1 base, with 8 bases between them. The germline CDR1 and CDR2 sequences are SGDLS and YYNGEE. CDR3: CASSPRQNTEAFF. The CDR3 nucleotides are TGTGCCAGCAGCCCTCGACAGAACACTGAAGCTTTCTTT.

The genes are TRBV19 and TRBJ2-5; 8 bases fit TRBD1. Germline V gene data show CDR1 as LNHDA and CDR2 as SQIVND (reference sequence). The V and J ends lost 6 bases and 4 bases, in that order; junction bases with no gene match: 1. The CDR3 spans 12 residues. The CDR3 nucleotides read TGTGCCAGTAGAGACAGGGGAGAGACCCAGTACTTC. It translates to CASRDRGETQYF.

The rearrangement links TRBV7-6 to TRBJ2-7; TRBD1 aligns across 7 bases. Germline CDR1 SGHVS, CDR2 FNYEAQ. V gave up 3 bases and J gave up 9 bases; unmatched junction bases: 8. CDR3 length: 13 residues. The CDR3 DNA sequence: TGTGCCAGCAGCTTGCAGGACAGGTTGGGGCAGTACTTC. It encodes CASSLQDRLGQYF.

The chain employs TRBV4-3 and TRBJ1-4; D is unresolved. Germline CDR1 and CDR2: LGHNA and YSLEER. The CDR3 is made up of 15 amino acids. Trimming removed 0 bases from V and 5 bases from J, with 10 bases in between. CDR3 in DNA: TGCGCCAGCAGCCAAGAATTGAGTCCAAATGAAAAACTGTTTTTT. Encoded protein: CASSQELSPNEKLFF.

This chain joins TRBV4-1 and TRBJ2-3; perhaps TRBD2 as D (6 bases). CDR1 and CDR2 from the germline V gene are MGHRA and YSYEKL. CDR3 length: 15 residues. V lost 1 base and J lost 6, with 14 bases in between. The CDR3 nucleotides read TGCGCCAGCAGCCAAGTGGTCGGGGGAGTGGATACGCAGTATTTT. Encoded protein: CASSQVVGGVDTQYF.

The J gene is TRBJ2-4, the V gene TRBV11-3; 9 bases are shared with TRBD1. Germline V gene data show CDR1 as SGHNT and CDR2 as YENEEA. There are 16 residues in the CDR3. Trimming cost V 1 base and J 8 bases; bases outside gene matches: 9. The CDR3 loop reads CASSLGRDRERDIQYF. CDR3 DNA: TGTGCCAGCAGCTTAGGCCGGGACAGGGAGAGGGACATTCAGTACTTC.

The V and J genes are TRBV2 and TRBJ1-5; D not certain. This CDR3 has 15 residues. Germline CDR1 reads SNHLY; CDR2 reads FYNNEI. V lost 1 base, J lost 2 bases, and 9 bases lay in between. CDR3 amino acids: CASSEVLRGNQPQHF. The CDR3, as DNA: TGTGCCAGCAGTGAAGTTTTGAGGGGCAATCAGCCCCAGCATTTT.

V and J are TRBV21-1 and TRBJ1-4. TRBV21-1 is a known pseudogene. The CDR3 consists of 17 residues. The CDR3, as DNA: TGTGCCAGCAGCAAAGTCCCCTGGGAGGCAACTAATGAAAAACTGTTTTTT. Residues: CASSKVPWEATNEKLFF.

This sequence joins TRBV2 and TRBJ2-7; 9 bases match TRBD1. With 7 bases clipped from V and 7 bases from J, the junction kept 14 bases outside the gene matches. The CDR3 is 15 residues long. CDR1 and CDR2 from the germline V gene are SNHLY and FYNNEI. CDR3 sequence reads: CASTNWDRAVSEQYF. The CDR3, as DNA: TGTGCCAGCACAAATTGGGACAGGGCCGTCTCTGAGCAGTACTTC.

The CDR3 DNA is TGTGCCAGCAGTTGGGACAGGAACTCCTACGAGCAGTACTTC. This encodes CASSWDRNSYEQYF. The J gene is TRBJ2-7, the V gene TRBV6-5; 8 bases map to TRBD1. V shed 4 bases, J shed 0 bases, and the junction held 2 bases outside the gene matches. Looked up from germline, CDR1 is MNHEY and CDR2 is SVGAGI. The CDR3 is 14 residues long.

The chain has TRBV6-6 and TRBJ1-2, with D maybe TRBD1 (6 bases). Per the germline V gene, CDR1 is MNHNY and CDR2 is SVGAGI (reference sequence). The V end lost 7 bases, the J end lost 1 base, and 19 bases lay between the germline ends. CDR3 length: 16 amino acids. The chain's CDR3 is CASNPALGASNYGYTF. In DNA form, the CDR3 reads TGTGCCAGCAATCCCGCGTTGGGGGCTAGTAACTATGGCTACACCTTC.

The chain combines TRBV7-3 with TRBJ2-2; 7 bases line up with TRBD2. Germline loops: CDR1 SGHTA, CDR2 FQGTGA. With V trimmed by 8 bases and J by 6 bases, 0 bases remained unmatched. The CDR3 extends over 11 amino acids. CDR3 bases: TGTGCCAGCGGGAGGGCCGGGGAGCTGTTTTTT. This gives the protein CASGRAGELFF.

The CDR3 bases are TGTGCCAGCAGCTTAGAGGCCAGCGCCTATGGCTACACCTTC. It encodes CASSLEASAYGYTF. The J gene is TRBJ1-2, the V gene TRBV7-2; D remains unclear. Looked up from germline, CDR1 is SGHTA and CDR2 is FQGNSA. V lost 1 base, J lost 4 bases, and 10 bases lay in between. CDR3 length: 14 residues.

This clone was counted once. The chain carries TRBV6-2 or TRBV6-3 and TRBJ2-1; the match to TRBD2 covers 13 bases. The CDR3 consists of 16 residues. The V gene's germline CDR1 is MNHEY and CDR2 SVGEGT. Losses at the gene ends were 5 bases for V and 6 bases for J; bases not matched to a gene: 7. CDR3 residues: CASSKSRTSGGNEQFF. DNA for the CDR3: TGTGCCAGCAGTAAGTCCAGGACTAGCGGGGGCAATGAGCAGTTCTTC.

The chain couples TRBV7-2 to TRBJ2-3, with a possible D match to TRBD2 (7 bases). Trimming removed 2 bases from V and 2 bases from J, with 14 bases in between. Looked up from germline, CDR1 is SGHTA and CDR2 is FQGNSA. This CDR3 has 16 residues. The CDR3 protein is CASSLPAGALTDTQYF. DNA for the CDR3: TGTGCCAGCAGCTTACCGGCGGGGGCCCTCACAGATACGCAGTATTTT.

The CDR3 region is CASSLSFNTEAFF. CDR3 DNA: TGTGCCAGCAGTCTTAGCTTCAACACTGAAGCTTTCTTT. This chain uses TRBV6-5 with TRBJ1-1; D is undetermined. Germline V CDR1 and CDR2: MNHEY, SVGAGI. This CDR3 has 13 residues. The V and J ends lost 5 bases and 2 bases respectively, with 9 bases between them.

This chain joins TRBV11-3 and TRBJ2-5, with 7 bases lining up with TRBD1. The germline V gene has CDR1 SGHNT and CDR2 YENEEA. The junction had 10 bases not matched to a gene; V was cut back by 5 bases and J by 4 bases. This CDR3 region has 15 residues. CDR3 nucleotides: TGTGCCAGCAGCCCGGGACAGTCCGAGGGAGAGACCCAGTACTTC. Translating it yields CASSPGQSEGETQYF.

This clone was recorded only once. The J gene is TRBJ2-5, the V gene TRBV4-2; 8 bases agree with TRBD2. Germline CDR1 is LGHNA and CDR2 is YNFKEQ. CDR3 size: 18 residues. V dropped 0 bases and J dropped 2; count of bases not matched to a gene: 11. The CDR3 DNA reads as TGTGCCAGCAGCCAAGAAAGGGGTGCGGGAGGCGTACAAGAGACCCAGTACTTC. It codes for CASSQERGAGGVQETQYF.

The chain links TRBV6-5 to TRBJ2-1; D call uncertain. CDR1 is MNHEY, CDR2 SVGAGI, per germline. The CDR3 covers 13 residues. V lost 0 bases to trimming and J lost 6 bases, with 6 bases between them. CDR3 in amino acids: CASSYSYSNEQFF. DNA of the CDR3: TGTGCCAGCAGTTACTCTTATTCCAATGAGCAGTTCTTC.

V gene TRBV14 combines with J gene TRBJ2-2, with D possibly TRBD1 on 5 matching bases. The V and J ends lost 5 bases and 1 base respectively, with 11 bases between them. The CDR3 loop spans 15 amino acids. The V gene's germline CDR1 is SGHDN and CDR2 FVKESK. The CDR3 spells CASSTHRGNTGELFF. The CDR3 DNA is TGTGCCAGCAGCACCCATAGGGGGAACACCGGGGAGCTGTTTTTT.

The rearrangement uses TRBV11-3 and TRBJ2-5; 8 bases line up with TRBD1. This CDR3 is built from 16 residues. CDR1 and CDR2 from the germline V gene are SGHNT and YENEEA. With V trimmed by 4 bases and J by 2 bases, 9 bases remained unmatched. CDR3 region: CASSSSWGQEQETQYF. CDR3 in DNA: TGTGCCAGCAGCTCATCGTGGGGACAGGAGCAAGAGACCCAGTACTTC.

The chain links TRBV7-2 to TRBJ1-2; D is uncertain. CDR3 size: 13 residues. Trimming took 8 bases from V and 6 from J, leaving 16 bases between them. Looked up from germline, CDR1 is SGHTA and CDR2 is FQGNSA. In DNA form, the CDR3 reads TGTGCCAGCTATCACTCGGGGTCGGATGGCTACACCTTC. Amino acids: CASYHSGSDGYTF.

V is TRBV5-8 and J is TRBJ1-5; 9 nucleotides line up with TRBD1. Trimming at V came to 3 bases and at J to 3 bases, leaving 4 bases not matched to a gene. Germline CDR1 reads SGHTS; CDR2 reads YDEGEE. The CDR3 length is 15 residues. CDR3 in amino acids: CASSWGQGFNQPQHF. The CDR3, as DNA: TGTGCCAGCAGCTGGGGACAGGGTTTCAATCAGCCCCAGCATTTT.

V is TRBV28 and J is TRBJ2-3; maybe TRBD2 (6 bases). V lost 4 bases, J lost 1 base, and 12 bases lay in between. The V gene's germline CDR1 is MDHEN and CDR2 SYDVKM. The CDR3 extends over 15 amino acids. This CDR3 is CASSSPTGGTDTQYF. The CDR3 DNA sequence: TGTGCCAGCAGTTCCCCCACGGGAGGCACAGATACGCAGTATTTT. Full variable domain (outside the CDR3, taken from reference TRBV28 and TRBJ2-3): DVKVTQSSRYLVKRTGEKVFLECVQDMDHENMFWYRQDPGLGLRLIYFSYDVKMKEKGDIPEGYSVSREKKERFSLILESASTNQTSMYLCASSSPTGGTDTQYFGPGTRLTVL.

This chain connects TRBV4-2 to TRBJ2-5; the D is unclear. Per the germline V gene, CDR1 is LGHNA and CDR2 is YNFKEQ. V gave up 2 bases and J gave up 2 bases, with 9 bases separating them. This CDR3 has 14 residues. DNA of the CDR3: TGTGCCAGCAGCCAAACTAACGAACAAGAGACCCAGTACTTC. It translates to CASSQTNEQETQYF.